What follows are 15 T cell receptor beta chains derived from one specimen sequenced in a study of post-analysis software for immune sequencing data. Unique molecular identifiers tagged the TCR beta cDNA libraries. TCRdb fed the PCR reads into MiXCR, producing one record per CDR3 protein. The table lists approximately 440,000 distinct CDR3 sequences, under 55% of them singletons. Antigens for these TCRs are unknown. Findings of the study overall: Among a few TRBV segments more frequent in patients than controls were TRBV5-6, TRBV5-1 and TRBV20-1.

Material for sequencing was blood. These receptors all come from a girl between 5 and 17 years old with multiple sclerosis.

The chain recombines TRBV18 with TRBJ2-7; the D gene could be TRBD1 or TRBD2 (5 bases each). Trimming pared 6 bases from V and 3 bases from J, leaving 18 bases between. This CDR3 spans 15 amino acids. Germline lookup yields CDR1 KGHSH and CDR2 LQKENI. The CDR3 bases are TGTGCCAGCTCCCAGGGTAGGGAGCTTAACTACGAGCAGTACTTC. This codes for CASSQGRELNYEQYF.

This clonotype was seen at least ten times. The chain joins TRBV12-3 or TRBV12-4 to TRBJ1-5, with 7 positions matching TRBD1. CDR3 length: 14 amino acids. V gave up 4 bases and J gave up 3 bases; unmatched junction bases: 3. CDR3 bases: TGTGCCAGCAGTTCTCAGGGGGACAATCAGCCCCAGCATTTT. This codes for CASSSQGDNQPQHF.

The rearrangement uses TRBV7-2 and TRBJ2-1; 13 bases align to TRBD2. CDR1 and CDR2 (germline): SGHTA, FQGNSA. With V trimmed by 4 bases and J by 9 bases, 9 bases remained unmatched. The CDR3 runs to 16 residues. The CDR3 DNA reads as TGTGCCAGCAGCTCATCGGTACTAGCGGGGGGGCTTGAGCAGTTCTTC. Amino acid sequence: CASSSSVLAGGLEQFF.

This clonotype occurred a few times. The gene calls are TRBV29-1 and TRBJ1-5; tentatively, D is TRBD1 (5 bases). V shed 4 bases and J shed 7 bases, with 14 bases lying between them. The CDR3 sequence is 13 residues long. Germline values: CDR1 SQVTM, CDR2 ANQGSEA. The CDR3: CSVGRGRGQPQHF. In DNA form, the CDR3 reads TGCAGCGTTGGTCGGGGCCGGGGACAGCCCCAGCATTTT.

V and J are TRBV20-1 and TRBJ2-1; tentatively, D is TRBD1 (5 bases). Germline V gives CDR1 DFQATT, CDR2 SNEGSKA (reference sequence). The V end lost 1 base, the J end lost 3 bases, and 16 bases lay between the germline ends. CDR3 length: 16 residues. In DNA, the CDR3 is TGCAGTGCTAGAGTTGGGGCCCGGATAGTCTACAATGAGCAGTTCTTC. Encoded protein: CSARVGARIVYNEQFF.

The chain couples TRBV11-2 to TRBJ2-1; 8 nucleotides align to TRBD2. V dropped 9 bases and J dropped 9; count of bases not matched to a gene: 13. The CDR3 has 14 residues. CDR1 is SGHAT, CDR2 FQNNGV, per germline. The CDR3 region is CASRDGLAVSEQFF. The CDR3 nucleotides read TGTGCCAGTAGAGACGGACTAGCCGTTAGTGAGCAGTTCTTC.

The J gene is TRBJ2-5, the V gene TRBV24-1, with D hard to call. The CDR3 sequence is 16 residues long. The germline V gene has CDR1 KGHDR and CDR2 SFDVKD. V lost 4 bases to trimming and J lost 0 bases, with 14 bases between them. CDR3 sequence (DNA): TGTGCCACCAGTGAACCGACAAAGGGCGACCAAGAGACCCAGTACTTC. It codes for CATSEPTKGDQETQYF.

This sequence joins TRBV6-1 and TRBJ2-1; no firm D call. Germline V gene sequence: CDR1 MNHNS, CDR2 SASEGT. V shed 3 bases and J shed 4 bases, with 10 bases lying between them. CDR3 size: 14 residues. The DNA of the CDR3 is TGTGCCAGCAGTGAGGTTCAGAGATACAATGAGCAGTTCTTC. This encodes CASSEVQRYNEQFF.

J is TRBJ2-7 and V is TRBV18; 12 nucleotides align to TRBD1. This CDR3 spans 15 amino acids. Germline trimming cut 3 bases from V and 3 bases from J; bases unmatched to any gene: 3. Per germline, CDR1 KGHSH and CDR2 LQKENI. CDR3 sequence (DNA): TGTGCCAGCTCACCGGGACAGGGGGCAAACTACGAGCAGTACTTC. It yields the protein CASSPGQGANYEQYF.

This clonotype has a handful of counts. The CDR3, as DNA: TGCAGTGCTGAGTCGACAGGGGGTTACACTGAAGCTTTCTTT. Residues: CSAESTGGYTEAFF. The chain recombines TRBV20-1 with TRBJ1-1; TRBD1 agrees at 9 bases. The CDR3 runs 14 residues. Trimming took 5 bases from V and 3 from J; bases not matched to a gene: 7. Germline CDR1 is DFQATT and CDR2 is SNEGSKA (reference sequence).

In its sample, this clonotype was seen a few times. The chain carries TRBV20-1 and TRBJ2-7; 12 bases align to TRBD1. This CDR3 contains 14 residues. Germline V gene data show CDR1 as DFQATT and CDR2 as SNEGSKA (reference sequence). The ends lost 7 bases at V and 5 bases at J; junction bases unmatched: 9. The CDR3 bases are TGCAGTGTTACTACGGGACAGGGGGCCCACGAGCAGTACTTC. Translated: CSVTTGQGAHEQYF.

CDR3 region: CSARDLFHPTDTQYF. The CDR3, as DNA: TGCAGTGCTAGAGATCTGTTCCATCCCACAGATACGCAGTATTTT. J is TRBJ2-3 and V is TRBV20-1; D remains ambiguous. The germline gives CDR1 DFQATT, CDR2 SNEGSKA (reference sequence). The CDR3 loop spans 15 amino acids. V was cut by 0 bases and J by 2 bases, with 12 bases left in between.

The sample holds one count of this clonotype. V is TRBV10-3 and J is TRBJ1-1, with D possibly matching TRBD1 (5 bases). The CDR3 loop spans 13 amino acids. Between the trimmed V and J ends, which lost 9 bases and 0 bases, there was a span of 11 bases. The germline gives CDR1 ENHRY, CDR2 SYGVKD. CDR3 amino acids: CAIGGGVNTEAFF. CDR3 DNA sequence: TGTGCCATTGGGGGTGGCGTGAACACTGAAGCTTTCTTT.

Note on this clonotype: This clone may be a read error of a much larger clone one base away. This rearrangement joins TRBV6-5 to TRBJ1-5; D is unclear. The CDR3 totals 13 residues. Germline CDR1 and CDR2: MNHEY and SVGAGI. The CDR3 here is CACSYQGSSPQHF. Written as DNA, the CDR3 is TGTGCCTGCAGTTACCAAGGATCAAGCCCCCAGCATTTT.

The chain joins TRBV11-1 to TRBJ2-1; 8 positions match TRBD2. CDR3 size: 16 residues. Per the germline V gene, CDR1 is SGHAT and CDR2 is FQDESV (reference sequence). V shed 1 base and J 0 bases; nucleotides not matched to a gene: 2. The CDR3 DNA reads TGTGCCAGCAGCTTAGGACTAGCGAGCTCCTACAATGAGCAGTTCTTC. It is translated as CASSLGLASSYNEQFF.